These 12 T cell receptor beta chains originate from one sample sequenced in a study of radiation and T cells in renal cell carcinoma. Sequencing used immunoSEQ multiplex PCR; TCRdb keeps in-frame clones, though not all of them. Counted here are about 150,000 clones, roughly 89% occurring once; the ten biggest clones make up 13%. Noted time point: blood 2 weeks post-SBRT. The treatment: 15 Gy SBRT to primary tumor, nephrectomy 4 weeks later. The specimen comprised blood, sampled from a patient whose treatment included radiotherapy and nephrectomy. The origin of the receptors is a woman between 50 and 59 years old with renal cell carcinoma.

This clone was picked up one time. The chain is built from TRBV4-1 and TRBJ1-5; 7 nucleotides match TRBD1. V shed 5 bases, J shed 0 bases, and the junction held 4 bases outside the gene matches. From germline, CDR1 is MGHRA and CDR2 YSYEKL. This CDR3 is built from 15 residues. The DNA of the CDR3 is TGCGCCAGCAGCAAGGGGGCCGGTAGCAATCAGCCCCAGCATTTT. It is translated as CASSKGAGSNQPQHF.

As regards this clone: One end of the junction does not line up with germline, which may come from a read error. The rearrangement uses TRBV7-9 and TRBJ1-2, with 7 bases that match TRBD1. Germline V gene lookup returns CDR1 SEHNR and CDR2 FQNEAQ (reference sequence). There are 12 residues in the CDR3. The CDR3 here is CASSYRTGTGFF. CDR3 DNA: TGTGCCAGCAGCTATCGGACAGGAACGGGCTTCTTC.

The chain links TRBV7-2 to TRBJ1-4; D not certain. This CDR3 is built from 12 residues. V lost 6 bases and J 8 bases, leaving 10 bases between the germline ends. Germline lookup yields CDR1 SGHTA and CDR2 FQGNSA. This CDR3 reads CASRQNGEKLFF. The CDR3, as DNA: TGTGCCAGCAGACAAAATGGGGAAAAACTGTTTTTT. Full variable domain (missing parts from reference TRBV7-2 and TRBJ1-4): GAGVSQSPSNKVTEKGKDVELRCDPISGHTALYWYRQSLGQGLEFLIYFQGNSAPDKSGLPSDRFSAERTGGSVSTLTIQRTQQEDSAVYLCASRQNGEKLFFGSGTQLSVL.

The chain joins TRBV19 to TRBJ1-2; TRBD1 might be the D (5 bases). The V end was cut by 3 bases, the J end by 7 bases, with 18 bases between. Germline CDR1 reads LNHDA; CDR2 reads SQIVND (reference sequence). The CDR3 contains 15 residues. CDR3 sequence: CASSILPLGTGGYTF. The DNA for the CDR3 is TGTGCCAGTAGTATTCTCCCTTTGGGCACAGGTGGCTACACCTTC.

V and J are TRBV4-3 and TRBJ1-2; D may be TRBD1 (5 bases). V lost 0 bases and J lost 4, with 12 bases in between. CDR1 LGHNA and CDR2 YSLEER come from the germline V gene. The CDR3 extends over 15 amino acids. The CDR3 coding sequence is TGCGCCAGCAGCCAAGATACGGGAGGGACCTATGGCTACACCTTC. It specifies CASSQDTGGTYGYTF.

This chain connects TRBV2 to TRBJ1-6; TRBD1 matches at 10 bases. This CDR3 region has 14 residues. V shed 5 bases and J 9 bases; nucleotides not matched to a gene: 4. Germline CDR1 and CDR2: SNHLY and FYNNEI. The CDR3 loop reads CASSRQGATSPLHF. DNA for the CDR3: TGTGCCAGCAGTCGACAGGGGGCGACTTCACCCCTCCACTTT.

The gene calls are TRBV5-1 and TRBJ1-1; D uncertain. The CDR3 sequence is 13 residues long. V lost 4 bases, J lost 3 bases, and 10 bases lay in between. CDR1 is SGHRS and CDR2 is YFSETQ in the germline V gene. CDR3 in DNA: TGCGCCAGCAGCCTCTCAGCCGACACTGAAGCTTTCTTT. It yields the protein CASSLSADTEAFF.

The chain employs TRBV30 and TRBJ2-3; D ambiguous. Trimming stripped 1 base from V and 4 bases from J, with 15 bases between. The CDR3 is 15 residues long. CDR1 is GTSNPN and CDR2 is SVGIG in the germline V gene (reference sequence). CDR3 bases: TGTGCCTGGAGTGCGAACTCCCTCGGATCAGATACGCAGTATTTT. Its protein is CAWSANSLGSDTQYF.

As regards this clone: Different DNA sequences within this sample yield the same CDR3. The chain has TRBV5-1 and TRBJ2-2; possibly TRBD2 for D (5 bases). This CDR3 has 16 amino acids. V was shortened by 0 bases and J by 0 bases, with 9 bases between the two germline ends. CDR1 and CDR2 (germline): SGHRS, YFSETQ. The CDR3 nucleotides are TGCGCCAGCAGCTTGGCCACGGGGACGAACACCGGGGAGCTGTTTTTT. This encodes CASSLATGTNTGELFF.

The J gene is TRBJ2-5, the V gene TRBV7-3, with D possibly TRBD1 on 6 matching bases. The V gene's germline CDR1 is SGHTA and CDR2 FQGTGA. The CDR3 has 15 residues. V was shortened by 5 bases and J by 2 bases, with 15 bases between the two germline ends. In DNA, the CDR3 is TGTGCCAGCAGCCCCGGGCCAGGGGCACAAGAGACCCAGTACTTC. It specifies CASSPGPGAQETQYF.

There are a few counts of this clone. The V gene is TRBV5-1, the J gene TRBJ1-2, with D perhaps matching TRBD1 (6 bases). CDR1 is SGHRS and CDR2 is YFSETQ in the germline V gene. This CDR3 region has 12 residues. Between the trimmed V and J ends, which lost 4 bases and 2 bases, there was a span of 6 bases. DNA of the CDR3: TGCGCCAGCAGCGGACAGAACTATGGCTACACCTTC. Amino acids: CASSGQNYGYTF.

With respect to this clone: This CDR3 is also generated by other DNA sequences in the sample. CDR3 sequence (DNA): TGTGCCTGGAGTGTAGGGGGCCCCTCCTACGAGCAGTACTTC. Protein sequence: CAWSVGGPSYEQYF. This rearrangement joins TRBV30 to TRBJ2-7, with TRBD1 matching over 7 bases. This CDR3 contains 14 residues. Germline V gene lookup returns CDR1 GTSNPN and CDR2 SVGIG (reference sequence). Unmatched junction bases numbered 2, after V lost 0 bases and J lost 0 bases. Complete variable domain (other parts from reference TRBV30 and TRBJ2-7): SQTIHQWPATLVQPVGSPLSLECTVEGTSNPNLYWYRQAAGRGLQLLFYSVGIGQISSEVPQNLSASRPQDRQFILSSKKLLLSDSGFYLCAWSVGGPSYEQYFGPGTRLTVT.